This T cell receptor beta chain was observed in a study of technical replicates of blood from several donors. Trimming cost V 9 bases and J 2 bases; bases outside gene matches: 3. This CDR3 spans 12 amino acids. In germline, CDR1 is LNHDA, CDR2 SQIVND (reference sequence). Sequenced by immunoSEQ multiplex PCR; TCRdb stores in-frame clones only, minus some. The data show some 89,000 clones, roughly 94% seen once. The sequencing sample was made of T cells isolated from PBMCs. This TCR came from a human donor in good health. V usage is TRBV19 and J usage is TRBJ2-7; 8 positions agree with TRBD1. CDR3 DNA sequence: TGTGCCAGCAGGGACAGGACCTACGAGCAGTACTTC. Translated, it gives CASRDRTYEQYF.